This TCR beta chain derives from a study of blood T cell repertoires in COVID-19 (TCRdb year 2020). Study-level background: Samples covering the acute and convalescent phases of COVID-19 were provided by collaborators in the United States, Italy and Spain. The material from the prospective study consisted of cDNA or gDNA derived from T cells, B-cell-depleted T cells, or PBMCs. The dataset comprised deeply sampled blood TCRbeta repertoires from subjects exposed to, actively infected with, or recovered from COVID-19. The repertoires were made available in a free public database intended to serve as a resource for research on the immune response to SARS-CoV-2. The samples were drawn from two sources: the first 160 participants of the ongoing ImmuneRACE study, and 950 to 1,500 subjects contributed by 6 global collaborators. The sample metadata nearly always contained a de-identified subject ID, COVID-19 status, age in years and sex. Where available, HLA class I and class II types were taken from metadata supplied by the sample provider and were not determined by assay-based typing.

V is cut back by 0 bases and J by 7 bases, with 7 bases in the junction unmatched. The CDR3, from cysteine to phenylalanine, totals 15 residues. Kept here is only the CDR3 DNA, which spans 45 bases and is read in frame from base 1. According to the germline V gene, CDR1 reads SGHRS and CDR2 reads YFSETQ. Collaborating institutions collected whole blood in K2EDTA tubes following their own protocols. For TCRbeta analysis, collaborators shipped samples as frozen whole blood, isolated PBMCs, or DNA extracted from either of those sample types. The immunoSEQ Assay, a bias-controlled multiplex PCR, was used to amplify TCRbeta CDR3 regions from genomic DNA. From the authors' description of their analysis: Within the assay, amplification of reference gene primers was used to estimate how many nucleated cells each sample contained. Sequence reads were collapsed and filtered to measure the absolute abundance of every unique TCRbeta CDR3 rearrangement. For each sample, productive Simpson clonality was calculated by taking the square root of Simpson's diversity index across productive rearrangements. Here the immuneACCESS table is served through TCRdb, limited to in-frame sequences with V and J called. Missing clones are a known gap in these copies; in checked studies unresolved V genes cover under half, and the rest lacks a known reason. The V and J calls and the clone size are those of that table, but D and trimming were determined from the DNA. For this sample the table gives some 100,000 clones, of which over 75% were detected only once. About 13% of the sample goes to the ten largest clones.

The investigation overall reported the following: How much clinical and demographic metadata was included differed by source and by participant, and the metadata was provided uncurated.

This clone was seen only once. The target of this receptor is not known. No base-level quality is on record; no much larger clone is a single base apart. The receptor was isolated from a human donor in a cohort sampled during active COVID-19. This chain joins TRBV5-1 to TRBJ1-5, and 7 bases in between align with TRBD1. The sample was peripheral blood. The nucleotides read TGCGCCAGCAGCTTGGGACAGGGAAAGGGCCAGCCCCAGCATTTT. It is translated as CASSLGQGKGQPQHF. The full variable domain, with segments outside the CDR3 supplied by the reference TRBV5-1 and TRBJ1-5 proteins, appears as KAGVTQTPRYLIKTRGQQVTLSCSPISGHRSVSWYQQTPGQGLQFLFEYFSETQRNKGNFPGRFSGRQFSNSRSEMNVSTLELGDSALYLCASSLGQGKGQPQHFGDGTRLSIL.